These 30 T cell receptor beta chains came from one sample sequenced in a study of blood T cell repertoires in COVID-19. Profiling relied on immunoSEQ multiplex PCR, and the TCRdb table lists in-frame clones only, not all of them. The sample records under 150,000 clones, about three quarters being singletons. Specimen: peripheral blood. These receptors came from a man older than 75 with acute or convalescent COVID-19.

This chain links TRBV18 with TRBJ1-1; no firm D call. In germline, CDR1 is KGHSH, CDR2 LQKENI. The CDR3 spans 13 residues. V dropped 3 bases and J dropped 10 bases, with 15 bases sitting between them. The CDR3 coding sequence is TGTGCCAGCTCACCGATACTGGACTCCGGAGCTTTCTTT. Translating gives CASSPILDSGAFF.

J is TRBJ2-6 and V is TRBV19, with D tentatively TRBD2 (6 bases). The CDR3 is made up of 15 amino acids. Germline values: CDR1 LNHDA, CDR2 SQIVND (reference sequence). Trimming took off 4 bases at V and 3 bases at J, with 10 bases between the two ends. CDR3 nucleotide sequence: TGTGCCAGTAGTAAGGGCGGGGTTGGGGCCAACGTCCTGACTTTC. Encoded protein: CASSKGGVGANVLTF.

This chain connects TRBV12-5 to TRBJ1-2, with a possible D match to TRBD1 (6 bases). This CDR3 comprises 13 residues. V was trimmed by 7 bases and J by 2 bases, leaving 11 bases between them. Germline assignment: CDR1 LGHNT and CDR2 FRNRAP. The CDR3 region has the DNA TGTGCTAGTGATAGGGGGGGAAACTATGGCTACACCTTC. Protein: CASDRGGNYGYTF.

The chain employs TRBV4-1 and TRBJ1-2, with D unclear. This CDR3 has 16 residues. V was pared by 5 bases and J by 3 bases, with 19 bases between. Germline-derived CDR1 and CDR2 are MGHRA and YSYEKL. The CDR3 loop reads CASSIGERLADYGYTF. The CDR3 nucleotides are TGCGCCAGCAGCATCGGGGAACGTCTAGCGGACTATGGCTACACCTTC.

The V call is TRBV2, the J call TRBJ2-7, with 8 bases matching TRBD1. CDR1 SNHLY and CDR2 FYNNEI come from the germline V gene. The V gene end was trimmed by 5 bases and the J gene end by 2 bases; junction bases not matched to a gene: 5. This CDR3 spans 14 amino acids. CDR3 sequence: CASSSEQGAYEQYF. CDR3 nucleotides: TGTGCCAGCAGTTCGGAACAGGGGGCCTACGAGCAGTACTTC.

The V gene is TRBV29-1, the J gene TRBJ1-2, with D possibly TRBD1 on 6 matching bases. With 6 bases removed from V and 5 bases from J, the gap between germline ends came to 22 bases. The CDR3 is made up of 15 amino acids. Germline V gene sequence: CDR1 SQVTM, CDR2 ANQGSEA. The DNA for the CDR3 is TGCAGCGTCTCAGCTACCACAGGGATACGATATGGCTACACCTTC. Translating gives CSVSATTGIRYGYTF.

The CDR3 sequence is CASSQGFMSSYEQYF. In nucleotides, the CDR3 is TGCGCCAGCAGCCAAGGGTTCATGAGCTCCTACGAGCAGTACTTC. This chain links TRBV4-1 with TRBJ2-7; D unresolved. The CDR3 contains 15 residues. Trimming shortened V by 1 base and J by 0 bases, and 10 bases separated the two germline ends. CDR1 is MGHRA and CDR2 is YSYEKL in the germline V gene.

The rearrangement links TRBV19 to TRBJ1-2; no definite D call. CDR1 is LNHDA, CDR2 SQIVND, per germline (reference sequence). The CDR3 runs 17 residues. The V end lost 7 bases, the J end lost 4 bases, and 25 bases lay between the germline ends. CDR3 region: CASTPSGTPLGSYGYTF. The DNA for the CDR3 is TGTGCCAGTACCCCGTCTGGTACTCCCCTTGGGAGCTATGGCTACACCTTC.

This clone turned up a few times. The V call is TRBV5-1, the J call TRBJ2-5; TRBD2 matches at 7 bases. The V gene end was trimmed by 0 bases and the J gene end by 5 bases; junction bases not matched to a gene: 10. This CDR3 has 16 amino acids. Germline CDR1 and CDR2: SGHRS and YFSETQ. In DNA, the CDR3 is TGCGCCAGCAGCTTGGTATCGAGCGGGCGGGGGGAGACCCAGTACTTC. It is translated as CASSLVSSGRGETQYF.

This clone has just a few counts. The rearrangement links TRBV9 to TRBJ2-2; a weak D match, TRBD2 (5 bases). V lost 4 bases and J lost 4, with 17 bases in between. This CDR3 comprises 16 residues. Germline CDR1 and CDR2: SGDLS and YYNGEE. The CDR3 DNA is TGTGCCAGCAGCCCTCCGGGATTTGCAAGCACCGGGGAGCTGTTTTTT. Its protein product is CASSPPGFASTGELFF.

This clone was picked up a small number of times. The chain couples TRBV7-7 to TRBJ2-3, with TRBD2 matching 11 bases. This CDR3 region has 15 residues. The germline gives CDR1 SSHAT, CDR2 FNYEAQ (reference sequence). V lost 1 base to trimming and J lost 6 bases; unmatched junction nucleotides: 3. Here the CDR3 reads CASSLGLAGRDTQYF. The CDR3, as DNA: TGTGCCAGCAGCTTAGGACTAGCGGGGCGCGATACGCAGTATTTT.

This chain links TRBV6-6 with TRBJ2-1; TRBD2 matches at 8 bases. CDR3 length: 19 amino acids. The junction had 15 bases not matched to a gene; V was cut back by 5 bases and J by 0 bases. Per germline, CDR1 MNHNY and CDR2 SVGAGI (reference sequence). CDR3 coding DNA: TGTGCCAGCAGTCCCTTTTCGGGGGGGACACCAAGCTCCTACAATGAGCAGTTCTTC. It specifies CASSPFSGGTPSSYNEQFF.

The V call is TRBV24-1, the J call TRBJ2-3; D ambiguous. The CDR3 covers 13 residues. Looked up from germline, CDR1 is KGHDR and CDR2 is SFDVKD. The ends were cut back, 5 bases at V and 4 bases at J, with 9 bases in the middle. Written as DNA, the CDR3 is TGTGCCACCAGTGGGCAGATACCAGATACGCAGTATTTT. It codes for CATSGQIPDTQYF.

The chain joins TRBV3-1 (or the pseudogene TRBV3-2) to TRBJ1-1; 7 nucleotides agree with TRBD1. This CDR3 region has 15 residues. With 1 base clipped from V and 4 bases from J, the junction kept 6 bases outside the gene matches. Germline CDR1 and CDR2: LGHDT and YNNKEL (reference sequence). CDR3 protein: CASSQARQGGTEAFF. The CDR3 DNA is TGTGCCAGCAGCCAAGCAAGGCAGGGGGGCACTGAAGCTTTCTTT.

The chain recombines TRBV5-1 with TRBJ2-1, with no clear D. V was pared by 4 bases and J by 5 bases, with 16 bases between. Germline-derived CDR1 and CDR2 are SGHRS and YFSETQ. The CDR3 has 15 amino acids. CDR3 protein: CASSPGSLNNNEQFF. The CDR3 bases are TGCGCCAGCAGCCCGGGTAGCCTAAATAACAATGAGCAGTTCTTC.

V usage is TRBV5-4 and J usage is TRBJ2-1; tentatively, D is TRBD1 (6 bases). Trimming took 0 bases from V and 7 from J, leaving 8 bases between them. Germline V gene sequence: CDR1 SGHNT, CDR2 YYREEE (reference sequence). This CDR3 spans 13 amino acids. The CDR3 DNA follows: TGTGCCAGCAGCTTGGGACAGGCTAATGAGCAGTTCTTC. Encoded protein: CASSLGQANEQFF.

This rearrangement joins TRBV24-1 to TRBJ2-2; 11 nucleotides line up with TRBD2. V lost 5 bases to trimming and J lost 1 base; unmatched junction nucleotides: 11. The CDR3 loop spans 19 amino acids. The germline CDR1 and CDR2 sequences are KGHDR and SFDVKD. The CDR3 coding sequence is TGTGCCACCAGTGGGCCGATACTAGCGGGGGCCCTGAACACCGGGGAGCTGTTTTTT. This translates into CATSGPILAGALNTGELFF.

The chain couples TRBV7-2 to TRBJ1-2, with TRBD1 identical over 11 bases. CDR1 and CDR2 from the germline V gene are SGHTA and FQGNSA. V lost 4 bases and J lost 7; bases outside the gene matches: 5. The CDR3 covers 14 residues. Here the CDR3 reads CASSSRTGGAGYTF. The DNA of the CDR3 is TGTGCCAGCAGCTCCCGGACAGGGGGCGCTGGCTACACCTTC.

V gene TRBV4-2 combines with J gene TRBJ2-2; tentative D call: TRBD2 (5 bases). Germline V gene sequence: CDR1 LGHNA, CDR2 YNFKEQ. Trimming removed 7 bases from V and 2 bases from J, with 11 bases in between. This CDR3 contains 14 residues. The CDR3 nucleotides read TGTGCCAGCACCCGAGGGTCAAACACCGGGGAGCTGTTTTTT. This sequence encodes CASTRGSNTGELFF.

The chain is built from TRBV5-6 and TRBJ1-2; 9 nucleotides agree with TRBD1. Losses at the gene ends were 3 bases for V and 6 bases for J; bases not matched to a gene: 3. Per the germline V gene, CDR1 is SGHDT and CDR2 is YYEEEE. The CDR3 spans 13 residues. CDR3 protein: CASSSDRGNGYTF. The CDR3 DNA reads as TGTGCCAGCAGCTCCGACAGGGGGAATGGCTACACCTTC.

This clone was picked up a small number of times. V usage is TRBV7-6 and J usage is TRBJ1-5, with TRBD1 as a possible D gene (6 bases). The germline CDR1 and CDR2 sequences are SGHVS and FNYEAQ. Trimming took 5 bases from V and 0 from J, leaving 14 bases between them. The CDR3 runs 16 residues. The CDR3 spells CASSTDRNTSNQPQHF. The DNA of the CDR3 is TGTGCCAGCAGCACAGACAGGAACACTAGCAATCAGCCCCAGCATTTT.

This rearrangement joins TRBV5-5 to TRBJ2-3, with 11 bases identical to TRBD2. The CDR3 runs 16 residues. Germline V gene sequence: CDR1 SGHKS, CDR2 YYEKEE (reference sequence). V dropped 5 bases and J dropped 6; count of bases not matched to a gene: 11. CDR3 in DNA: TGTGCCAGCAGTCCCGGGACTAGCGGTGTGATGGATACGCAGTATTTT. It encodes CASSPGTSGVMDTQYF.

The chain combines TRBV2 with TRBJ1-1; D remains ambiguous. Germline V gene lookup returns CDR1 SNHLY and CDR2 FYNNEI. Trimming shortened V by 5 bases and J by 2 bases, and 6 bases separated the two germline ends. The CDR3 extends over 12 amino acids. The CDR3 coding sequence is TGTGCCAGCAGTTACAAAAACACTGAAGCTTTCTTT. This encodes CASSYKNTEAFF. Combining the CDR3 with reference TRBV2 and TRBJ1-1 gives the whole variable domain EPEVTQTPSHQVTQMGQEVILRCVPISNHLYFYWYRQILGQKVEFLVSFYNNEISEKSEIFDDQFSVERPDGSNFTLKIRSTKLEDSAMYFCASSYKNTEAFFGQGTRLTVV.

The chain links TRBV11-2 to TRBJ2-1; D call uncertain. Germline-derived CDR1 and CDR2 are SGHAT and FQNNGV. The germline V and J ends were trimmed by 0 bases and 6 bases, with 9 bases remaining between them. There are 14 residues in the CDR3. The CDR3: CASSLDWQVNEQFF. Written as DNA, the CDR3 is TGTGCCAGCAGCTTAGATTGGCAGGTCAATGAGCAGTTCTTC. The whole variable domain, remainder taken from reference TRBV11-2 and TRBJ2-1, is EAGVAQSPRYKIIEKRQSVAFWCNPISGHATLYWYQQILGQGPKLLIQFQNNGVVDDSQLPKDRFSAERLKGVDSTLKIQPAKLEDSAVYLCASSLDWQVNEQFFGPGTRLTVL.

This chain joins TRBV4-3 and TRBJ2-7, with D possibly matching TRBD2 (6 bases). The germline V gene has CDR1 LGHNA and CDR2 YSLEER. The germline V and J ends were trimmed by 1 base and 4 bases, with 14 bases remaining between them. The CDR3 has 15 residues. DNA for the CDR3: TGCGCCAGCAGCCAAGTTATGGGGGGTCGATACGAGCAGTACTTC. Translated, it gives CASSQVMGGRYEQYF.

The rearrangement uses TRBV12-3 or TRBV12-4 and TRBJ2-5; maybe TRBD1 (6 bases). The CDR3 has 13 amino acids. The V gene lost 3 bases and the J gene lost 2 bases, with 7 bases spanning the gap. The CDR3 nucleotides read TGTGCCAGCAGTTTGGGGACACAAGAGACCCAGTACTTC. Residues: CASSLGTQETQYF.

The CDR3 coding sequence is TGTGCCAGCAGCTTGGATCGGGGAATATCCTACGAGCAGTACTTC. This codes for CASSLDRGISYEQYF. This chain uses TRBV5-4 with TRBJ2-7, with a weak D call TRBD2 (5 bases). Trimming cost V 0 bases and J 1 base, with 11 bases left between them. The CDR3 has 15 residues. Looked up from germline, CDR1 is SGHNT and CDR2 is YYREEE (reference sequence). Using reference TRBV5-4 and TRBJ2-7 for the parts outside the CDR3, the full variable domain is ETGVTQSPTHLIKTRGQQVTLRCSSQSGHNTVSWYQQALGQGPQFIFQYYREEENGRGNFPPRFSGLQFPNYSSELNVNALELDDSALYLCASSLDRGISYEQYFGPGTRLTVT.

This clone appeared once. The chain employs TRBV19 and TRBJ1-5; 7 bases fit TRBD1. CDR3 length: 15 amino acids. Germline CDR1 and CDR2: LNHDA and SQIVND (reference sequence). The trim removed 4 bases at V and 3 bases at J, leaving 6 bases unmatched. This CDR3 is CASSKAGGNNQPQHF. The DNA for the CDR3 is TGTGCCAGTAGTAAGGCAGGGGGAAACAATCAGCCCCAGCATTTT. Based on the CDR3 plus reference TRBV19 and TRBJ1-5, the full variable domain is DGGITQSPKYLFRKEGQNVTLSCEQNLNHDAMYWYRQDPGQGLRLIYYSQIVNDFQKGDIAEGYSVSREKKESFPLTVTSAQKNPTAFYLCASSKAGGNNQPQHFGDGTRLSIL.

The rearrangement joins TRBV2 to TRBJ1-3; D is possibly TRBD1 (6 bases). This CDR3 is built from 16 residues. V lost 5 bases to trimming and J lost 3 bases, with 17 bases between them. Germline V gene data show CDR1 as SNHLY and CDR2 as FYNNEI. CDR3 residues: CASSHTGPVNGNTIYF. CDR3 sequence (DNA): TGTGCCAGCAGTCACACAGGGCCCGTAAATGGAAACACCATATATTTT.

Within the sample, this clone is medium-sized. The V call is TRBV7-9, the J call TRBJ1-6; a possible D gene is TRBD1 (6 bases). The CDR3 covers 15 residues. CDR1 and CDR2 (germline): SEHNR, FQNEAQ (reference sequence). V was clipped by 6 bases and J by 0 bases, with 9 bases between them. CDR3 nucleotide sequence: TGTGCCAGCAGTTCAGGGGACTCCTATAATTCACCCCTCCACTTT. Amino acid sequence: CASSSGDSYNSPLHF.